This T cell receptor beta chain was observed in a study of immune evolution from preneoplasia to lung adenocarcinoma. The table came from immunoSEQ multiplex PCR; TCRdb's copy has only in-frame clones and leaves some out. This table has 3,500 to 5,000 clones, about 79% appearing once. This clonotype was sampled from a person aged 65-85 years with lung adenocarcinoma. Input material: FFPE minimally invasive lung adenocarcinoma tissue.

CDR3 residues: CASVDTSGDEQFF. CDR3 DNA: TGCGCCAGCGTCGATACTAGCGGCGATGAGCAGTTCTTC. The chain joins TRBV5-1 to TRBJ2-1; 8 positions agree with TRBD2. Trimming at V came to 7 bases and at J to 8 bases, leaving 8 bases not matched to a gene. CDR3 size: 13 residues. The V gene's germline CDR1 is SGHRS and CDR2 YFSETQ. Based on the CDR3 plus reference TRBV5-1 and TRBJ2-1, the full variable domain is KAGVTQTPRYLIKTRGQQVTLSCSPISGHRSVSWYQQTPGQGLQFLFEYFSETQRNKGNFPGRFSGRQFSNSRSEMNVSTLELGDSALYLCASVDTSGDEQFFGPGTRLTVL.